Listed below are T cell receptor beta chains from one sample, sequenced in a study of control samples from healthy donors and cancer patients. Profiling relied on immunoSEQ multiplex PCR, and the TCRdb table lists in-frame clones only, not all of them. The sample yields tens of thousands of clones, about 90% seen once. Material for sequencing was PBMCs. The receptors were gathered from a man in his 60s with colorectal cancer. The conserved cysteine and the conserved F or W are not part of the CDR3 here. Clone size is stated in some rows and not others, as once, few, many or a class when expanded.

v_gene: TRBV30
j_gene: TRBJ2-5
abundance: .
CDR3aa: AWSFRGETQY

v_gene: TRBV20-1
j_gene: TRBJ2-7
abundance: .
CDR3aa: SALLSYEQY

v_gene: TRBV7-8
j_gene: TRBJ1-6
abundance: .
CDR3aa: ASNSGTANSPLH

v_gene: TRBV5-1
j_gene: TRBJ1-4
abundance: .
CDR3aa: ASSPTGFANEKLF

v_gene: TRBV4-2
j_gene: TRBJ1-2
abundance: .
CDR3aa: ASSQRKAGGGLLSGYT

v_gene: TRBV5-1
j_gene: TRBJ1-2
abundance: .
CDR3aa: ASSPGGGSGYT

v_gene: TRBV2
j_gene: TRBJ1-5
abundance: .
CDR3aa: ASSKQRNQPQH

v_gene: TRBV5-4
j_gene: TRBJ2-5
abundance: .
CDR3aa: ASSLAQETQY

v_gene: TRBV7-2
j_gene: TRBJ2-2
abundance: .
CDR3aa: ASVLNRGTGELF

v_gene: TRBV18
j_gene: TRBJ1-6
abundance: .
CDR3aa: ASSLEGPLH

v_gene: TRBV6-6
j_gene: TRBJ1-1
abundance: .
CDR3aa: ASSRGELNTEAF

v_gene: TRBV6-4
j_gene: TRBJ1-2
abundance: .
CDR3aa: ASSDRAGGFYT

v_gene: TRBV5-1
j_gene: TRBJ2-3
abundance: once
CDR3aa: ASSLAQGTDTQY

v_gene: TRBV27
j_gene: TRBJ1-1
abundance: .
CDR3aa: ASSLSNRGTTEAF

v_gene: TRBV2
j_gene: TRBJ1-4
abundance: .
CDR3aa: ASSGDAEKLF

v_gene: TRBV7-9
j_gene: TRBJ1-1
abundance: .
CDR3aa: ASSLDRARNTEAF

v_gene: TRBV2
j_gene: TRBJ2-7
abundance: once
CDR3aa: ASSPYGQGVYEQY

v_gene: TRBV28
j_gene: TRBJ2-1
abundance: .
CDR3aa: ASSEGPGTKNEQF

v_gene: TRBV7-6
j_gene: TRBJ1-3
abundance: .
CDR3aa: ASSLAELWAGNTIY

v_gene: TRBV5-1
j_gene: TRBJ2-5
abundance: .
CDR3aa: ASSSGLAGLQETQY

v_gene: TRBV6-6
j_gene: TRBJ1-3
abundance: .
CDR3aa: ASSPGQGNTIY

v_gene: TRBV6-5
j_gene: TRBJ1-1
abundance: .
CDR3aa: ASTLGGTGNTEAF

v_gene: TRBV6-2/TRBV6-3
j_gene: TRBJ2-5
abundance: .
CDR3aa: ASSYSGSAETQY

v_gene: TRBV30
j_gene: TRBJ2-1
abundance: .
CDR3aa: AWSMIAGGPGNEQF

v_gene: TRBV19
j_gene: TRBJ1-3
abundance: .
CDR3aa: ASPIAGKVAGNTIY

v_gene: TRBV27
j_gene: TRBJ2-7
abundance: .
CDR3aa: ASSLRGASYEQY

v_gene: TRBV9
j_gene: TRBJ2-3
abundance: .
CDR3aa: ASSVGGGGGTDTQY

v_gene: TRBV9
j_gene: TRBJ1-3
abundance: .
CDR3aa: ASSRDRGGNTIY

v_gene: TRBV2
j_gene: TRBJ2-7
abundance: .
CDR3aa: ASNSGGGAYEQY

v_gene: TRBV21-1
j_gene: TRBJ1-6
abundance: .
CDR3aa: ASGDSVQAPYNSPLH

v_gene: TRBV21-1
j_gene: TRBJ1-2
abundance: .
CDR3aa: ASSNYESRALNYGYT

v_gene: TRBV13
j_gene: TRBJ2-1
abundance: .
CDR3aa: ASSLGGPGNEQF

v_gene: TRBV5-1
j_gene: TRBJ1-2
abundance: once
CDR3aa: ASTNPGPGYGYT

v_gene: TRBV4-1
j_gene: TRBJ1-2
abundance: .
CDR3aa: ASSQDLGGYGYT

v_gene: TRBV5-6
j_gene: TRBJ2-2
abundance: .
CDR3aa: ASSFGGTNTGELF

v_gene: TRBV30
j_gene: TRBJ1-6
abundance: once
CDR3aa: AWSRQSNSPLH

v_gene: TRBV4-1
j_gene: TRBJ2-7
abundance: once
CDR3aa: ASSAVGGSEQY